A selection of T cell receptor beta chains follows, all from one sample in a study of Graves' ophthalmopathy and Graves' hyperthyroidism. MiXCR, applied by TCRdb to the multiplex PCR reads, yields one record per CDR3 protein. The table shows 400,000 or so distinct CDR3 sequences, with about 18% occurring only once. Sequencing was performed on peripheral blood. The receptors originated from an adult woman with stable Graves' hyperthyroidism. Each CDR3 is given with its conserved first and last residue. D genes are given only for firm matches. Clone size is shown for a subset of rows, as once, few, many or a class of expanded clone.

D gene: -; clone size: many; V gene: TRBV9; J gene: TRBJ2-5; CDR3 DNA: TGTGCCAGCAGCTCCCAGTCTGGGGCGGGTTCAGAGACCCAGTACTTC; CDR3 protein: CASSSQSGAGSETQYF
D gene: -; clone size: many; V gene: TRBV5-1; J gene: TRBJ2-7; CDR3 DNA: TGCGCCAGCAGCTTAAGGGGGACAAACTACGAGCAGTACTTC; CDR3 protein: CASSLRGTNYEQYF
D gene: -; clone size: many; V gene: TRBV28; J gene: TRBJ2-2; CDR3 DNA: TGTGCCAGCAGTTTGGAAGTATCCGGGGAGCTGTTTTTT; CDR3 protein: CASSLEVSGELFF
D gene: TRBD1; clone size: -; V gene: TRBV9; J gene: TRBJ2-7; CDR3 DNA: TGTGCCAGCCCAGGTTGGGACAGTCTCTACGAGCAGTACTTC; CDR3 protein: CASPGWDSLYEQYF
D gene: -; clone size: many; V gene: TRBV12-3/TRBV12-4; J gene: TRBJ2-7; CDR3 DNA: TGTGCCAGCAGTTCAGGGCAGGGCGGCGAGCAGTACTTC; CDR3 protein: CASSSGQGGEQYF
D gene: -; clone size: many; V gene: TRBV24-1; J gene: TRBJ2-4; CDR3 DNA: TGTGCCACCAGTGATTCAGGGAATGGGGTGGAAAACATTCAGTACTTC; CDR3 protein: CATSDSGNGVENIQYF
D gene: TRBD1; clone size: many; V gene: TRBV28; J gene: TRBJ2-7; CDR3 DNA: TGTGCCAGCACAGGGAACACAGGGGGCTACGAGCAGTACTTC; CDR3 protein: CASTGNTGGYEQYF
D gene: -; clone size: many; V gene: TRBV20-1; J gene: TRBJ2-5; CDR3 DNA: TGCAGTGCTAGCGGTAGATACCATTTCCATCACGGCGCCGGAGAGACCCAGTACTTC; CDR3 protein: CSASGRYHFHHGAGETQYF
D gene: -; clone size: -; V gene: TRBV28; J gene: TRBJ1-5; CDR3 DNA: TGTGCCGTCAAAAGGGACGTTAGCAATCAGCCCCAGCATTTT; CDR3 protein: CAVKRDVSNQPQHF
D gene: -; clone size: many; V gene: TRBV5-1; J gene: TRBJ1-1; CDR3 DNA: TGCGCCAGCAGCTTGAGGGGGTACGACACTGAAGCTTTCTTT; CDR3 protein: CASSLRGYDTEAFF
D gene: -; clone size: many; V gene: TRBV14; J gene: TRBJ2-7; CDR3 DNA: TGTGCCAGCAGCCAAGATGTTGGCGGGGCAGCCTACGAGCAGTACTTC; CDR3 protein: CASSQDVGGAAYEQYF
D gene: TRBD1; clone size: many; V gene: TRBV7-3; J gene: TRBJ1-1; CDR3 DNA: TGTGCCAGCAGCTTGGTTTCAGGGGGAAGGACTGAAGCTTTCTTT; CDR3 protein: CASSLVSGGRTEAFF
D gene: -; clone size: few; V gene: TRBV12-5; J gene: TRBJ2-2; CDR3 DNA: TGTGCTAGTGGGTACGATCGTCCCGGGGAGCTGTTTTTT; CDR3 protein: CASGYDRPGELFF
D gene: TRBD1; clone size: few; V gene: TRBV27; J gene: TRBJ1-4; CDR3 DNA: TGTGCCATCAGTGAAAGGACAGGGGAAGGACTGTTTTTT; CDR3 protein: CAISERTGEGLFF
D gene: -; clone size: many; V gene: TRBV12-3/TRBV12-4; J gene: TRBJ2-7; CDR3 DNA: TGTGCCAGCAGTGATGTCAGGCCTTCTGGGTCCTACGAGCAGTACTTC; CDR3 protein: CASSDVRPSGSYEQYF
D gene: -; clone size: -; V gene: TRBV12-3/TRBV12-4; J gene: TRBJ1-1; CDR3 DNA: TGTGCCAGCCGCCCCAGGGCCCTCGGACCACATACTGAAGCTTTCTTT; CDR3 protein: CASRPRALGPHTEAFF
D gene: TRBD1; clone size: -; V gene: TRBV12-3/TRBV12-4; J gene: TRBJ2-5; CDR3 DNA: TGTGCCAGCAGTTCGCCTCCCGGGACAGGGGTAGGTGAGACCCAGTACTTC; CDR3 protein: CASSSPPGTGVGETQYF
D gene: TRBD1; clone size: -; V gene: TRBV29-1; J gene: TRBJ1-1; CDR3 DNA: TGCAGCGGTTACAAAGGGACAGCGAACACTGAAGCTTTCTTT; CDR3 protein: CSGYKGTANTEAFF
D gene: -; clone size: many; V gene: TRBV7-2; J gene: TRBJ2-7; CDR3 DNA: TGTGCCAGCAGCCCCCGCCGAGGGGGCGAGCAGTACTTC; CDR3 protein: CASSPRRGGEQYF
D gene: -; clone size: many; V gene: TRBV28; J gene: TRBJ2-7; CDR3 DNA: TGTGCCAGTTTGTCGTCGGGGTACGAGCAGTACTTC; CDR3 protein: CASLSSGYEQYF
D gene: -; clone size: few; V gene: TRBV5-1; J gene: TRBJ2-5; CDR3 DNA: TGCGCCAGCAGCACCACGGAGAACGGGGAGACCCAGTACTTC; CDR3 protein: CASSTTENGETQYF
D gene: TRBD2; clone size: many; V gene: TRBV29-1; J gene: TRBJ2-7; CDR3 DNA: TGCAGCGTTGCTACTAGCGGGAGATACGAGCAGTACTTC; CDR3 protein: CSVATSGRYEQYF
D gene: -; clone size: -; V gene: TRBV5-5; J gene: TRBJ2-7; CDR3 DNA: TGTGCCAGCAGCTTCACTTTTGGCGTATCCGAGCAGTACTTC; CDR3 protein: CASSFTFGVSEQYF
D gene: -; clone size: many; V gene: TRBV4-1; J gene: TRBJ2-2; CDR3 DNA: TGCGCCAGCAGCCAAGTAGTTCGGGGCACCGGGGAGCTGTTTTTT; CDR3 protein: CASSQVVRGTGELFF
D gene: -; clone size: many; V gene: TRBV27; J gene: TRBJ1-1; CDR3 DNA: TGTGCCAGCAGTTCCCCCCGGGGGGGTTTGAACACTGAAGCTTTCTTT; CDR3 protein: CASSSPRGGLNTEAFF
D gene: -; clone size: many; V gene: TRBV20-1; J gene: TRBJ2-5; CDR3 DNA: TGCAGTGCTAGAACCGCTGGACCCGTACTGGAGACCCAGTACTTC; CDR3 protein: CSARTAGPVLETQYF
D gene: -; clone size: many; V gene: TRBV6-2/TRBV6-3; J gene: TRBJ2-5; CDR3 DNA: TGTGCCAGCAGTCTCCGGAGTAAAGAGACCCAGTACTTC; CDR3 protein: CASSLRSKETQYF
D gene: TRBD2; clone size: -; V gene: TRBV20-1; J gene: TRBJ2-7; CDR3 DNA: TGCAGTGCTAGAGATCTAGCGGGAGGGTTGCCCTACGAGCAGTACTTC; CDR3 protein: CSARDLAGGLPYEQYF